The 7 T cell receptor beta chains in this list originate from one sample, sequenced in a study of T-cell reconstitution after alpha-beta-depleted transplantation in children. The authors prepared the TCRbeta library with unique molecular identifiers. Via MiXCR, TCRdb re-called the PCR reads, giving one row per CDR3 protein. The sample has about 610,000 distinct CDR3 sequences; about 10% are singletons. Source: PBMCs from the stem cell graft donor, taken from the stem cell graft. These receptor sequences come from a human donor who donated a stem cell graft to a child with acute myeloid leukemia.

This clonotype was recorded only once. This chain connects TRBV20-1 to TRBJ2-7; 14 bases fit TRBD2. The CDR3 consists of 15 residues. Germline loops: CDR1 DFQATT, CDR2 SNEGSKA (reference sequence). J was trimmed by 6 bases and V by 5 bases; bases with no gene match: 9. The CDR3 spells CSAEGGLAGEREQYF. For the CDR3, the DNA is TGCAGTGCTGAAGGGGGACTAGCGGGAGAGCGCGAGCAGTACTTC.

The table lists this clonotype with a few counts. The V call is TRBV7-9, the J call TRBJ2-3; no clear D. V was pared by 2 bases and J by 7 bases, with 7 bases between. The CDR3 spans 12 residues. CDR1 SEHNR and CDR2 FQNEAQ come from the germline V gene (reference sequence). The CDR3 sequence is CASSLLQYTQYF. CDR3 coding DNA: TGTGCCAGCAGCTTATTACAATATACGCAGTATTTT.

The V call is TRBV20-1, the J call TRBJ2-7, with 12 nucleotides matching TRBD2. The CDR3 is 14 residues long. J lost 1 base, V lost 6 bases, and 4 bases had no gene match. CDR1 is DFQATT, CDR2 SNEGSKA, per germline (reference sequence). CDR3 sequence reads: CSAETSGSSYEQYF. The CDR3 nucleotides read TGCAGTGCAGAGACTAGCGGGAGTTCCTACGAGCAGTACTTC.

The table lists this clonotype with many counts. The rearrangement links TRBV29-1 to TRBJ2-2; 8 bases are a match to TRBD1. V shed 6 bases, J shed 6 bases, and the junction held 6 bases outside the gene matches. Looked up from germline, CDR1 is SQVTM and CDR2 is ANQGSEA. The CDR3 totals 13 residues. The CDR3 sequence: CSVRTGKAGELFF. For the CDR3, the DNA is TGCAGCGTGAGGACAGGGAAGGCCGGGGAGCTGTTTTTT.

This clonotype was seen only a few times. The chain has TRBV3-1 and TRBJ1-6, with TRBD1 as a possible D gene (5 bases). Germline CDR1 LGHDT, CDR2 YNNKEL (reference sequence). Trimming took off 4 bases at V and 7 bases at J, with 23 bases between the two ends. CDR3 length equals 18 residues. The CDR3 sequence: CASSRPPSGLLGNSPLHF. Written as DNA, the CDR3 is TGTGCCAGCAGCCGCCCTCCCTCGGGGCTATTAGGGAATTCACCCCTCCACTTT.

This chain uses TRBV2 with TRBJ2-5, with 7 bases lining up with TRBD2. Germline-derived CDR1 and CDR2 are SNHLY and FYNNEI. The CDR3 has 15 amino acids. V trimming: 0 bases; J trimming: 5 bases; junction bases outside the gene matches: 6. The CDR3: CASSEALAVKETQYF. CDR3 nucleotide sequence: TGTGCCAGCAGTGAAGCCCTAGCGGTAAAGGAGACCCAGTACTTC.

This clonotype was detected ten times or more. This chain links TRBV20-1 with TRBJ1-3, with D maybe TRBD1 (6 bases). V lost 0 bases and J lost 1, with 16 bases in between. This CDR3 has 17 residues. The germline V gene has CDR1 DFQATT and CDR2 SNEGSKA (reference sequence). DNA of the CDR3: TGCAGTGCTAGAGATTTAGGCCAGGGGAGATCTGGAAACACCATATATTTT. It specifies CSARDLGQGRSGNTIYF.